The rows below give T cell receptor beta chains drawn from one sample of a study of blood T cell repertoires in COVID-19. The data were produced by immunoSEQ multiplex PCR, yet TCRdb's version contains in-frame clones alone and is incomplete. There are fewer than 250,000 clones in the sample; more than 80% occur only once, and more than 5.5% lies in the top ten. Specimen: peripheral blood. These receptors were collected from a human donor in a cohort sampled during active COVID-19. Each CDR3 is given with its conserved first and last residue. The order of the fields is D gene, clone size, J gene, V gene, CDR3 protein, CDR3 DNA. D genes are given only for firm matches. Clone size, where shown, is once, few, many, or a class for clones that have expanded.

TRBD1 . TRBJ2-1 TRBV19 CASSPRTGANNEQFF TGTGCCAGTAGTCCCCGGACAGGGGCCAACAATGAGCAGTTCTTC
. once TRBJ1-2 TRBV15 CATSRDLGGNQYGYTF TGTGCCACCAGCAGAGATCTCGGGGGTAACCAGTATGGCTACACCTTC
. . TRBJ2-5 TRBV18 CASSPPGQLPQETQYF TGTGCCAGCTCACCACCCGGACAATTACCCCAAGAGACCCAGTACTTC
TRBD1 . TRBJ2-5 TRBV19 CASSTQGATETQYF TGTGCCAGTAGTACTCAGGGGGCAACTGAGACCCAGTACTTC
TRBD2 . TRBJ2-1 TRBV19 CASSYPGLAGGQYNEQFF TGTGCCAGTAGTTACCCGGGACTAGCGGGGGGCCAGTACAATGAGCAGTTCTTC
. . TRBJ1-1 TRBV7-3 CASSPGQSNTEAFF TGTGCCAGCAGCCCAGGACAATCGAACACTGAAGCTTTCTTT
. . TRBJ2-3 TRBV27 CASRGTRTDTQYF TGTGCCAGCAGAGGGACACGAACAGATACGCAGTATTTT
. . TRBJ2-1 TRBV30 CAWSLENEQFF TGTGCCTGGAGCCTAGAGAATGAGCAGTTCTTC
TRBD2 . TRBJ2-1 TRBV11-2 CASSPLRGGAGEQFF TGTGCCAGCAGCCCCCTCCGCGGGGGGGCGGGTGAGCAGTTCTTC
. . TRBJ2-2 TRBV9 CASSAVLGGPANTGELFF TGTGCCAGCAGCGCCGTTCTGGGGGGGCCGGCGAACACCGGGGAGCTGTTTTTT
. . TRBJ2-7 TRBV5-4 CASSLPGHAYEQYF TGTGCCAGCAGCTTGCCCGGACATGCCTACGAGCAGTACTTC
. . TRBJ1-5 TRBV6-5 CASSPIFQPQHF TGTGCCAGCAGTCCCATTTTTCAGCCCCAGCATTTT
. . TRBJ1-6 TRBV15 CATSWRDGRRSPLHF TGTGCCACCAGCTGGCGGGACGGAAGGCGTTCACCCCTCCACTTT
TRBD1 . TRBJ1-2 TRBV15 CATSRGDRNNYGYTF TGTGCCACCAGCAGAGGGGACAGAAATAATTATGGCTACACCTTC
. . TRBJ1-2 TRBV30 CAWGIVEEGGYTF TGTGCCTGGGGAATAGTGGAGGAAGGTGGCTACACCTTC
TRBD2 . TRBJ2-7 TRBV27 CASSVGSGRALYEQYF TGTGCCAGCAGCGTAGGAAGCGGGAGGGCTCTTTACGAGCAGTACTTC
TRBD2 . TRBJ2-1 TRBV28 CASGSAGGRNEQFF TGTGCCAGTGGGTCAGCGGGAGGACGGAATGAGCAGTTCTTC
TRBD2 few TRBJ2-5 TRBV5-6 CASSLARLADFGGETQYF TGTGCCAGCAGCTTGGCCAGGCTAGCGGATTTCGGGGGAGAGACCCAGTACTTC
TRBD2 . TRBJ2-3 TRBV10-1 CASSEAGALGNTDTQYF TGCGCCAGCAGTGAAGCGGGAGCATTGGGTAACACAGATACGCAGTATTTT
TRBD2 . TRBJ2-1 TRBV19 CASSNSGNEQFF TGTGCCAGTAGTAATAGCGGGAATGAGCAGTTCTTC
TRBD1 . TRBJ1-5 TRBV4-1 CASSETGGDQPQHF TGCGCCAGCAGCGAGACAGGGGGCGATCAGCCCCAGCATTTT
TRBD2 . TRBJ2-3 TRBV5-4 CASTIYGLADTDTQYF TGTGCCAGCACCATTTACGGACTAGCGGACACAGATACGCAGTATTTT
. . TRBJ2-1 TRBV15 CATSRNLGGGDEQFF TGTGCCACCAGCAGGAACCTGGGAGGGGGAGACGAGCAGTTCTTC
. . TRBJ1-4 TRBV7-9 CASSPTTVGGAKLFF TGTGCCAGCAGCCCCACGACAGTGGGCGGTGCAAAACTGTTTTTT
TRBD1 . TRBJ1-2 TRBV10-3 CAISESGTDNYGYTF TGTGCCATCAGTGAGTCAGGGACAGATAACTATGGCTACACCTTC
TRBD1 . TRBJ1-6 TRBV6-5 CASSRGQGSSPLHF TGTGCCAGCAGCCGGGGACAGGGGAGTTCACCCCTCCACTTT
. . TRBJ1-2 TRBV15 CATSRGGGSYGYTF TGTGCCACCAGCAGAGGCGGGGGTAGCTATGGCTACACCTTC
. . TRBJ2-3 TRBV7-2 CASSLALAGGTDTQYF TGTGCCAGCAGCTTAGCGCTCGCGGGTGGGACAGATACGCAGTATTTT
TRBD2 . TRBJ2-3 TRBV18 CASSVLAVSTDTQYF TGTGCCAGCTCCGTCCTAGCGGTTAGCACAGATACGCAGTATTTT
. . TRBJ1-2 TRBV3-1/TRBV3-2 CASSQEAGYYGYTF TGTGCCAGCAGCCAAGAGGCAGGGTACTATGGCTACACCTTC
. . TRBJ2-7 TRBV5-1 CASSVTLRGASSSYEQYF TGCGCCAGCAGCGTTACCTTACGGGGGGCAAGTAGCTCCTACGAGCAGTACTTC
TRBD1 . TRBJ1-1 TRBV28 CASSSLQGARTEAFF TGTGCCAGCAGTTCGCTACAGGGGGCTCGCACTGAAGCTTTCTTT
. . TRBJ1-3 TRBV6-5 CAARTVNTIYF TGTGCCGCCCGGACAGTAAACACCATATATTTT
. . TRBJ2-6 TRBV9 CASSPESAGANVLTF TGTGCCAGCAGCCCCGAGAGTGCTGGGGCCAACGTCCTGACTTTC